These 29 T cell receptor beta chains came from one sample sequenced in a study of blood T cell repertoires in COVID-19. This table comes from immunoSEQ multiplex PCR, and its TCRdb copy is limited to in-frame clones, with some not included. Of about 98,000 clones in the sample, more than 65% were seen once. The source material was peripheral blood. Every receptor here comes from a woman of 80 years or more with acute or convalescent COVID-19.

The chain carries TRBV21-1 and TRBJ2-7; the listed D gene, TRBD1, was not tested against the DNA. TRBV21-1 is recorded as a pseudogene. This CDR3 region has 16 residues. The CDR3 here is CASSHRQGHPSYEQYV. CDR3 coding DNA: TGTGCCAGCAGCCATAGACAGGGCCACCCCTCCTACGAGCAGTACGTC.

The chain carries TRBV29-1 and TRBJ2-1; 11 bases line up with TRBD2. V was pared by 7 bases and J by 8 bases, with 13 bases of the junction left unmatched. This CDR3 is 15 amino acids long. CDR1 and CDR2 (germline): SQVTM, ANQGSEA. Here the CDR3 DNA reads TGCAGCGCCGCGAGACTAGCGGGGAGGGTGGATGAGCAGTTCTTC. Translated: CSAARLAGRVDEQFF.

This chain links TRBV9 with TRBJ2-7, with a tentative D call TRBD1 (5 bases). Between the trimmed V and J ends, which lost 0 bases and 0 bases, there was a span of 13 bases. In germline, CDR1 is SGDLS, CDR2 YYNGEE. The CDR3 has 16 residues. In DNA form, the CDR3 reads TGTGCCAGCAGCGTAGAGGCCCGGACAAGCTCCTACGAGCAGTACTTC. Protein: CASSVEARTSSYEQYF. The full variable domain, its missing parts supplied by reference TRBV9 and TRBJ2-7, is DSGVTQTPKHLITATGQRVTLRCSPRSGDLSVYWYQQSLDQGLQFLIQYYNGEERAKGNILERFSAQQFPDLHSELNLSSLELGDSALYFCASSVEARTSSYEQYFGPGTRLTVT.

The chain uses TRBV28 and TRBJ2-7; a weak D match, TRBD1 (6 bases). The V gene's germline CDR1 is MDHEN and CDR2 SYDVKM. V was pared by 6 bases and J by 4 bases, with 13 bases between. This CDR3 spans 13 amino acids. CDR3 sequence: CASRASDRYEQYV. The CDR3 DNA is TGTGCCAGCAGAGCGTCCGACAGGTACGAGCAGTACGTC.

V and J are TRBV5-1 and TRBJ2-3, with a tentative D call TRBD1 (7 bases). This CDR3 region has 19 residues. From germline, CDR1 is SGHRS and CDR2 YFSETQ. Deletions cut 4 bases from V and 0 bases from J, with 24 bases between. For the CDR3, the DNA is TGCGCCAGCAGCCTAACAATGCCAGGGGGAGGCTCTAGCACAGATACGCAGTATTTT. This sequence encodes CASSLTMPGGGSSTDTQYF.

This clone was recorded only once. The chain has TRBV6-5 and TRBJ2-3, with D possibly matching TRBD1 (5 bases). The CDR3 runs 14 residues. Trimming stripped 6 bases from V and 1 base from J, with 11 bases between. In germline, CDR1 is MNHEY, CDR2 SVGAGI. The CDR3 DNA is TGTGCCAGCAGCCTGACCAGGGGCACAGATACGCAGTATTTT. Translating gives CASSLTRGTDTQYF.

The V call is TRBV28, the J call TRBJ1-2, with a tentative D call TRBD1 (6 bases). Trimming left V 5 bases short and J 4 bases short, with 11 bases between. Germline CDR1 MDHEN, CDR2 SYDVKM. CDR3 length equals 13 residues. The DNA of the CDR3 is TGTGCCAGCAGTCTTCCAGGGGTCTATGGCTACACCTTC. This translates into CASSLPGVYGYTF.

The chain joins TRBV19 to TRBJ1-2; 7 bases fit TRBD1. The CDR3 sequence is 14 residues long. The germline V gene has CDR1 LNHDA and CDR2 SQIVND (reference sequence). J was trimmed by 8 bases and V by 4 bases; bases with no gene match: 10. DNA of the CDR3: TGTGCCAGTAGTACCCGGGACAGCACGCGGGGCTACACCTTC. This sequence encodes CASSTRDSTRGYTF.

The genes are TRBV24-1 and TRBJ1-1; TRBD1 might be the D (6 bases). Germline V CDR1 and CDR2: KGHDR, SFDVKD. V was pared by 7 bases and J by 7 bases, with 15 bases between. The CDR3 contains 13 residues. This CDR3 is CATRDGQYSEAFF. The CDR3 DNA reads as TGTGCCACCAGAGATGGACAGTATAGTGAAGCTTTCTTT.

J is TRBJ1-5 and V is TRBV7-8; D is perhaps TRBD1 (6 bases). The CDR3 runs 14 residues. V lost 5 bases to trimming and J lost 3 bases, with 11 bases between them. Per the germline V gene, CDR1 is SGHVS and CDR2 is FQNEAQ. Here the CDR3 DNA reads TGTGCCAGCAGCCGAACAGGGAACAATCAGCCCCAGCATTTT. This gives the protein CASSRTGNNQPQHF.

The rearrangement links TRBV27 to TRBJ2-2, with D tentatively TRBD1 (8 bases). Germline lookup yields CDR1 MNHEY and CDR2 SMNVEV (reference sequence). Trimming cost V 5 bases and J 4 bases, with 17 bases left between them. The CDR3 is 16 residues long. This CDR3 reads CASSPWTGRATGELFF. The DNA for the CDR3 is TGTGCCAGCAGTCCATGGACAGGGAGGGCCACCGGGGAGCTGTTTTTT.

This chain connects TRBV5-1 to TRBJ1-1, with D maybe TRBD1 (5 bases). Deletions cut 3 bases from V and 2 bases from J, with 11 bases between. Per the germline V gene, CDR1 is SGHRS and CDR2 is YFSETQ. The length of the CDR3 is 14 residues. CDR3 nucleotides: TGCGCCAGCAGCTCGTCGACAGTTAACACTGAAGCTTTCTTT. It specifies CASSSSTVNTEAFF.

The rearrangement joins TRBV6-5 to TRBJ2-3; D gene uncertain. Germline assignment: CDR1 MNHEY and CDR2 SVGAGI. The CDR3 extends over 12 amino acids. V gave up 8 bases and J gave up 0 bases, with 6 bases separating them. Here the CDR3 DNA reads TGTGCCAGCCTATCCAGCACAGATACGCAGTATTTT. It translates to CASLSSTDTQYF.

This chain links TRBV5-6 with TRBJ1-2; a possible D gene is TRBD1 (5 bases). With 5 bases removed from V and 2 bases from J, the gap between germline ends came to 16 bases. The CDR3 has 15 amino acids. The germline V gene encodes CDR1 SGHDT and CDR2 YYEEEE. CDR3 protein: CASRSRLTGNYGYTF. CDR3 nucleotides: TGTGCCAGCAGGTCAAGGCTAACAGGCAACTATGGCTACACCTTC.

The chain links TRBV7-3 to TRBJ2-1; 16 bases are a match to TRBD2. The length of the CDR3 is 15 residues. V lost 4 bases to trimming and J lost 10 bases; unmatched junction nucleotides: 4. The germline gives CDR1 SGHTA, CDR2 FQGTGA. The CDR3 DNA follows: TGTGCCAGCAGCTCCGGGACTAGCGGGGGGGTGGAGCAGTTCTTC. Residues: CASSSGTSGGVEQFF. The complete variable domain, with remaining parts taken from reference TRBV7-3 and TRBJ2-1, reads GAGVSQTPSNKVTEKGKYVELRCDPISGHTALYWYRQSLGQGPEFLIYFQGTGAADDSGLPNDRFFAVRPEGSVSTLKIQRTERGDSAVYLCASSSGTSGGVEQFFGPGTRLTVL.

This chain connects TRBV5-1 to TRBJ1-5; 8 nucleotides align to TRBD1. Trimming cost V 4 bases and J 7 bases; bases outside gene matches: 13. CDR1 is SGHRS and CDR2 is YFSETQ in the germline V gene. The CDR3 runs to 16 residues. The CDR3 sequence: CASSPYSGGSDQPQHF. CDR3 nucleotide sequence: TGCGCCAGCAGCCCATACTCAGGGGGCAGTGACCAGCCCCAGCATTTT.

This clone is a singleton in its sample. The chain carries TRBV10-3 and TRBJ1-2; 9 bases align to TRBD1. The germline CDR1 and CDR2 sequences are ENHRY and SYGVKD. The CDR3 length is 14 residues. Trimming took 7 bases from V and 4 from J; bases not matched to a gene: 7. DNA of the CDR3: TGTGCCATCACCCCGGGACAGGGTTCCTATGGCTACACCTTC. It encodes CAITPGQGSYGYTF.

In its sample, this clone was seen once. The gene calls are TRBV4-2 and TRBJ1-2; 10 bases fit TRBD1. The germline CDR1 and CDR2 sequences are LGHNA and YNFKEQ. CDR3 length: 15 amino acids. J was trimmed by 4 bases and V by 3 bases; bases with no gene match: 5. Here the CDR3 reads CASSQETGGLYGYTF. The CDR3 nucleotides read TGTGCCAGCAGCCAGGAGACAGGGGGCCTCTATGGCTACACCTTC.

This chain links TRBV3-1 (or the pseudogene TRBV3-2) with TRBJ1-2; D unclear. The ends were cut back, 2 bases at V and 7 bases at J, with 11 bases in the middle. The CDR3 sequence is 13 residues long. Germline V gene lookup returns CDR1 LGHDT and CDR2 YNNKEL (reference sequence). The CDR3, as DNA: TGTGCCAGCAGCCAAAGTTCGGGGTCTGGCTACACCTTC. It specifies CASSQSSGSGYTF.

This rearrangement joins TRBV14 to TRBJ2-2, with 9 bases identical to TRBD1. The CDR3 loop spans 15 amino acids. CDR1 SGHDN and CDR2 FVKESK come from the germline V gene. V shed 1 base and J 6 bases; nucleotides not matched to a gene: 3. The CDR3 region is CASSQVGTGPGELFF. As DNA, the CDR3 is TGTGCCAGCAGCCAAGTGGGGACAGGGCCCGGGGAGCTGTTTTTT.

The chain employs TRBV5-1 and TRBJ2-5; 10 nucleotides line up with TRBD2. The V gene's germline CDR1 is SGHRS and CDR2 YFSETQ. The length of the CDR3 is 16 residues. V dropped 1 base and J dropped 2; count of bases not matched to a gene: 5. The CDR3 DNA reads TGCGCCAGCAGCTTGTCCCCAGCGGGGGGGCAAGAGACCCAGTACTTC. Translating it yields CASSLSPAGGQETQYF.

V gene TRBV10-3 combines with J gene TRBJ2-7; TRBD1 aligns across 8 bases. Germline-derived CDR1 and CDR2 are ENHRY and SYGVKD. V lost 4 bases, J lost 0 bases, and 2 bases stayed unmatched. This CDR3 is 14 amino acids long. The CDR3, as DNA: TGTGCCATCAGTGCTGGACAGGGCTCCTACGAGCAGTACTTC. It specifies CAISAGQGSYEQYF.

This clone is a singleton in its sample. The chain is built from TRBV9 and TRBJ2-1; no firm D call. Looked up from germline, CDR1 is SGDLS and CDR2 is YYNGEE. The CDR3 has 12 amino acids. The V and J ends lost 4 bases and 7 bases respectively, with 9 bases between them. The CDR3 spells CASSPNWNEQFF. For the CDR3, the DNA is TGTGCCAGCAGCCCTAACTGGAATGAGCAGTTCTTC.

The chain combines TRBV6-2 or TRBV6-3 with TRBJ1-5, with D tentatively TRBD1 (5 bases). This CDR3 is built from 17 residues. V was pared by 6 bases and J by 0 bases, with 18 bases between. Germline assignment: CDR1 MNHEY and CDR2 SVGEGT. The CDR3 DNA is TGTGCCAGCAGCCTTCCTTCGCGGGGACGTAGCAATCAGCCCCAGCATTTT. Its translation is CASSLPSRGRSNQPQHF.

This chain links TRBV28 with TRBJ2-5; D might be TRBD1 (6 bases). Germline CDR1 MDHEN, CDR2 SYDVKM. CDR3 length equals 15 residues. Trimming shortened V by 2 bases and J by 4 bases, and 14 bases separated the two germline ends. For the CDR3, the DNA is TGTGCCAGCAGTTTAGGGACCGGGACACGAGAGACCCAGTACTTC. As protein: CASSLGTGTRETQYF.

As DNA, the CDR3 is TGTGCCAGCAGCCCACGGACAGGTCTAGCGGGCGAGCAGTTCTTC. The encoded protein is CASSPRTGLAGEQFF. V and J are TRBV14 and TRBJ2-1, with D tentatively TRBD2 (8 bases). V was cut by 4 bases and J by 10 bases, with 20 bases left in between. CDR1 and CDR2 (germline): SGHDN, FVKESK. This CDR3 has 15 residues.

The chain recombines TRBV28 with TRBJ2-2, with D perhaps TRBD2 (6 bases). Germline lookup yields CDR1 MDHEN and CDR2 SYDVKM. This CDR3 has 15 residues. Trimming left V 1 base short and J 3 bases short, with 9 bases between. CDR3 amino acids: CASSLSGGHTGELFF. The CDR3 nucleotides are TGTGCCAGCAGTTTATCCGGGGGTCACACCGGGGAGCTGTTTTTT.

This clone was seen just once. The rearrangement joins TRBV18 to TRBJ1-4; 10 nucleotides line up with TRBD1. CDR1 and CDR2 from the germline V gene are KGHSH and LQKENI. This CDR3 contains 16 residues. V dropped 3 bases and J dropped 5; count of bases not matched to a gene: 6. The CDR3 is CASSPNPGQGNEKLFF. The DNA of the CDR3 is TGTGCCAGCTCACCGAATCCGGGACAGGGGAATGAAAAACTGTTTTTT.

CDR3 sequence reads: CASSTEGQGYEQYF. The DNA for the CDR3 is TGTGCCAGTAGTACAGAGGGACAGGGATACGAGCAGTACTTC. The V gene is TRBV19, the J gene TRBJ2-7, with 9 bases fitting TRBD1. V trimming: 4 bases; J trimming: 4 bases; junction bases outside the gene matches: 5. The germline V gene has CDR1 LNHDA and CDR2 SQIVND (reference sequence). The CDR3 is made up of 14 amino acids.